This record concerns one TCR beta chain sequence. Losses at the gene ends were 3 bases for V and 1 base for J; bases not matched to a gene: 2. CDR3 size: 15 residues. Germline-derived CDR1 and CDR2 are SNHLY and FYNNEI. The data were taken from a study of blood T cell repertoires in COVID-19. This table comes from immunoSEQ multiplex PCR, and its TCRdb copy is limited to in-frame clones, with some not included. The table shows 300,000 to 400,000 clones, with over 70% occurring only once. Sequencing was done on a sample of peripheral blood. The TCR originated in a man aged 25 to 40 with active or convalescent COVID-19. V gene TRBV2 combines with J gene TRBJ2-3, with TRBD2 matching over 9 bases. The chain's CDR3 is CASSDTSGRTDTQYF. CDR3 nucleotides: TGTGCCAGCAGTGATACTAGCGGGCGCACAGATACGCAGTATTTT.